A single count supports the clone carrying this T cell receptor (beta chain). The antigen is not known. Assay used: immunoSEQ multiplex PCR; TCRdb lists only in-frame clones, some missing. Of approximately 70,000 clones in the sample, about 85% are singletons; the top ten hold about 0.82%. V lost 4 bases, J lost 0 bases, and 7 bases lay in between. Germline loops: CDR1 MDHEN, CDR2 SYDVKM. This CDR3 has 15 residues. These data originate in a study of OX40 agonist ivuxolimab in advanced cancers. Turning to the study itself: Ivuxolimab, an agonist antibody against OX40 (CD134), was given to patients. Three patients, one with hepatocellular carcinoma and two with cutaneous melanoma, responded partially. Among those enrolled, mean age was approximately 60 years (range about 20 to 79) and 75% to 90% were male. Study-level points and caveats: Some patients who did not respond also had low normalized T-cell clonal expansion.

The source of this sequence is an adult with an advanced solid tumor such as melanoma, head and neck, liver or kidney cancer. This material consisted of CD4+ or CD8+ T cells sorted from blood, taken in a trial of the OX40 agonist ivuxolimab. The gene calls are TRBV28 and TRBJ2-6; the D gene could be TRBD1 or TRBD2 (5 bases each). The chain's CDR3 is CASSSGTSGANVLTF. For the CDR3, the DNA is TGTGCCAGCAGTTCAGGGACCTCTGGGGCCAACGTCCTGACTTTC.